The 11 T cell receptor beta chains listed next were all sequenced from one sample in a study of shared clonotypes between healthy human individuals. Some clones are missing from TCRdb's copy, which holds only in-frame ones; the method was immunoSEQ multiplex PCR. Of some 2,500,000 clones listed, 85% to 95% are singletons. The sample comprised naive CD4+ T cells from PBMCs. Described subset: CD45RA+ positively selected. These receptor sequences come from a man aged 18-30 years in good health. Some clones in this sample may be carry-over from other donors' samples.

The V call is TRBV4-2, the J call TRBJ2-3; maybe TRBD2 (6 bases). V dropped 4 bases and J dropped 5 bases, with 16 bases sitting between them. Germline assignment: CDR1 LGHNA and CDR2 YNFKEQ. This CDR3 is built from 15 residues. CDR3 sequence reads: CASSRDSADEDTQYF. DNA of the CDR3: TGTGCCAGCAGCCGGGACTCCGCAGATGAAGATACGCAGTATTTT.

This chain uses TRBV28 with TRBJ2-2, with no clear D. The V end was cut by 6 bases, the J end by 0 bases, with 14 bases between. Germline loops: CDR1 MDHEN, CDR2 SYDVKM. This CDR3 contains 16 residues. In DNA, the CDR3 is TGTGCCAGCAGCTTACCGTTTGGGACGAACACCGGGGAGCTGTTTTTT. Translation gives CASSLPFGTNTGELFF.

The rearrangement links TRBV6-5 to TRBJ2-7; D may be TRBD1 or TRBD2 (5 bases each). This CDR3 spans 15 amino acids. With 6 bases removed from V and 6 bases from J, the gap between germline ends came to 21 bases. Germline V lookup: CDR1 MNHEY, CDR2 SVGAGI. The CDR3 DNA is TGTGCCAGCAGCGTAACCGGGACCGCTCTATTCGAGCAGTACTTC. Translating gives CASSVTGTALFEQYF.

The chain uses TRBV7-6 and TRBJ1-1; perhaps TRBD1 as D (6 bases). CDR3 length equals 13 residues. Germline V lookup: CDR1 SGHVS, CDR2 FNYEAQ. Trimming took off 1 base at V and 8 bases at J, with 11 bases between the two ends. CDR3 in amino acids: CASSLGQGQEAFF. CDR3 DNA: TGTGCCAGCAGCTTAGGACAAGGACAGGAAGCTTTCTTT.

The sample holds a few counts of this clone. Within the sample, other DNA sequences also encode this same CDR3. The chain uses TRBV18 and TRBJ2-7; TRBD1 matches at 11 bases. The length of the CDR3 is 15 residues. The germline V gene has CDR1 KGHSH and CDR2 LQKENI. The V segment lost 2 bases and the J segment 0 bases; nucleotides outside the gene matches: 0. The CDR3 nucleotides read TGTGCCAGCTCACCAGGGACAGGGGGCTCCTACGAGCAGTACTTC. This sequence encodes CASSPGTGGSYEQYF.

V usage is TRBV6-5 and J usage is TRBJ2-1; D unclear. CDR1 is MNHEY, CDR2 SVGAGI, per germline. The CDR3 sequence is 15 residues long. V dropped 0 bases and J dropped 6 bases, with 12 bases sitting between them. The CDR3 loop reads CASSYSKGRPNEQFF. DNA of the CDR3: TGTGCCAGCAGTTACTCGAAGGGCCGTCCCAATGAGCAGTTCTTC.

With regard to this clone: This CDR3 is also generated by other DNA sequences in the sample. The J gene is TRBJ2-5, the V gene TRBV29-1, with TRBD1 matching over 12 bases. CDR3 length: 13 residues. CDR1 and CDR2 from the germline V gene are SQVTM and ANQGSEA. The ends lost 7 bases at V and 5 bases at J; junction bases unmatched: 5. CDR3 protein: CSARDRGRETQYF. The CDR3 DNA sequence: TGCAGCGCCCGGGACAGGGGGCGGGAGACCCAGTACTTC.

This chain links TRBV15 with TRBJ2-7; possible D gene TRBD1, 5 bases. The V end lost 0 bases, the J end lost 0 bases, and 12 bases lay between the germline ends. The CDR3 loop spans 16 amino acids. Germline V CDR1 and CDR2: LNHNV, YYDKDF (reference sequence). The CDR3 protein is CATSRDFDSLSYEQYF. For the CDR3, the DNA is TGTGCCACCAGCAGAGATTTTGACAGCCTCTCCTACGAGCAGTACTTC.

V is TRBV6-5 and J is TRBJ2-2, with 8 positions matching TRBD1. Germline lookup yields CDR1 MNHEY and CDR2 SVGAGI. Trimming removed 6 bases from V and 1 base from J; junction bases left unmatched: 1. The CDR3 sequence is 14 residues long. The CDR3 bases are TGTGCCAGCAGAGACAGGGGGAACACCGGGGAGCTGTTTTTT. It specifies CASRDRGNTGELFF.

The CDR3 sequence: CASSLRSGISYEQYF. The CDR3 DNA sequence: TGTGCCAGCAGCTTAAGGTCAGGTATAAGCTACGAGCAGTACTTC. The V and J genes are TRBV11-2 and TRBJ2-7; D ambiguous. Germline CDR1 reads SGHAT; CDR2 reads FQNNGV. The CDR3 consists of 15 residues. V lost 2 bases and J 3 bases, leaving 14 bases between the germline ends.

This rearrangement joins TRBV9 to TRBJ2-5, with a tentative D call TRBD1 (6 bases). From germline, CDR1 is SGDLS and CDR2 YYNGEE. V lost 0 bases, J lost 4 bases, and 16 bases lay in between. CDR3 size: 16 residues. Here the CDR3 reads CASSVAYRAAPETQYF. As DNA, the CDR3 is TGTGCCAGCAGCGTAGCTTACAGGGCGGCCCCAGAGACCCAGTACTTC.